These 31 T cell receptor beta chains were all obtained from the same sample, sequenced in a study of CD8 T cells in cerebrospinal fluid in Alzheimer's disease. TCRdb re-called the 10x single-cell sequencing reads; one entry per CDR3 protein, DNA not given. The specimen's table records 1,300 to 1,500 distinct CDR3 sequences. Sequencing was performed on cerebrospinal fluid. Source of these receptors: a human donor with Alzheimer's disease.

This chain connects TRBV19 to TRBJ2-7; TCRdb's D gene call, TRBD2, goes unchecked for lack of DNA. Germline CDR1 LNHDA, CDR2 SQIVND (reference sequence). The CDR3 runs to 15 residues. CDR3 region: CASSTHESGVYEQYF.

Considering frequency, this clonotype is medium-sized. The rearrangement joins TRBV18 to TRBJ1-6; TCRdb's D gene call, TRBD1, goes unchecked for lack of DNA. Germline CDR1 KGHSH, CDR2 LQKENI. This CDR3 is 14 amino acids long. Here the CDR3 reads CASSRTGGRSPLHF.

Measured by frequency, this clonotype is medium-sized. The J gene is TRBJ2-5, the V gene TRBV7-9; TCRdb gives TRBD1 as the D gene, but with no DNA this cannot be confirmed. The CDR3 consists of 15 residues. The germline gives CDR1 SEHNR, CDR2 FQNEAQ (reference sequence). This CDR3 is CASSAATGGRETQYF.

This clonotype registers medium-sized by frequency. The J gene is TRBJ2-2, the V gene TRBV2. Germline V gene sequence: CDR1 SNHLY, CDR2 FYNNEI. This CDR3 has 15 residues. CDR3 protein: CASSGGPFVAGELFF.

This clonotype shows up as medium-sized by frequency. The CDR3: CASRQDRGVTEAFF. The chain combines TRBV6-5 with TRBJ1-1; absent DNA, TCRdb's TRBD1 call cannot be checked. Germline V gene data show CDR1 as MNHEY and CDR2 as SVGAGI. The CDR3 totals 14 residues.

This clonotype ranks as large in terms of frequency. The J gene is TRBJ2-3, the V gene TRBV7-9. The CDR3 is 16 amino acids. Germline V gene sequence: CDR1 SEHNR, CDR2 FQNEAQ (reference sequence). CDR3 region: CASSWIDSSSTDTQYF.

Measured by frequency, this clonotype is large. The chain combines TRBV12-3 or TRBV12-4 with TRBJ2-1. The CDR3 runs to 14 residues. The CDR3 here is CASSFSGAYNEQFF.

According to its frequency, this clonotype is medium-sized. The chain couples TRBV7-2 to TRBJ2-6; TCRdb calls TRBD2, which cannot be checked without DNA. Germline V gene lookup returns CDR1 SGHTA and CDR2 FQGNSA. This CDR3 has 17 residues. The CDR3 reads CASSLAGLAIGANVLTF.

Its frequency marks this clonotype as medium-sized. The J gene is TRBJ1-2, the V gene TRBV10-3. The CDR3 runs 12 residues. CDR1 is ENHRY, CDR2 SYGVKD, per germline. CDR3 protein: CAISDLSYGYTF.

This clonotype is called large based on its frequency. The genes are TRBV5-1 and TRBJ2-3; no DNA is available, so the TRBD2 call from TCRdb remains unchecked. CDR3 length: 15 residues. The germline V gene has CDR1 SGHRS and CDR2 YFSETQ. CDR3 residues: CASSLSGLDSHTQYF.

This clonotype shows up as medium-sized by frequency. The chain has TRBV6-5 and TRBJ1-1. The germline V gene has CDR1 MNHEY and CDR2 SVGAGI. The CDR3 sequence is 14 residues long. The CDR3 region is CASSYLTRNTEAFF.

Frequency places this clonotype as large. V usage is TRBV20-1 and J usage is TRBJ2-7; with no DNA, the TCRdb D assignment of TRBD1 cannot be verified. This CDR3 has 11 amino acids. Germline V gene sequence: CDR1 DFQATT, CDR2 SNEGSKA (reference sequence). The chain's CDR3 is CSATGGHEQYF.

This clonotype counts as medium-sized by frequency. V usage is TRBV5-5 and J usage is TRBJ2-4. Germline V gene lookup returns CDR1 SGHKS and CDR2 YYEKEE (reference sequence). The CDR3 has 15 amino acids. The CDR3 loop is CASSSGLIAKNIQYF.

Considering frequency, this clonotype is large. The rearrangement links TRBV9 to TRBJ1-6; the D call from TCRdb, TRBD1, cannot be confirmed without DNA. Germline assignment: CDR1 SGDLS and CDR2 YYNGEE. This CDR3 region has 15 residues. The CDR3 loop reads CASSVGDTYNSPLHF.

This clonotype is labeled medium-sized (0.01 to 0.1%) based on frequency. The chain is built from TRBV3-1 and TRBJ2-2. The CDR3 extends over 15 amino acids. Germline V gene sequence: CDR1 LGHDT, CDR2 YNNKEL (reference sequence). The CDR3: CASSPAGEDTGELFF.

By frequency, this clonotype registers medium-sized (0.01 to 0.1%). J is TRBJ2-7 and V is TRBV6-4; checking the TCRdb D call of TRBD2 is not possible without DNA. Germline V gene data show CDR1 as MRHNA and CDR2 as SNTAGT. This CDR3 is built from 15 residues. The CDR3 protein is CASHHREGGPYEQYF.

This clonotype is identified as medium-sized from frequency. The chain combines TRBV5-1 with TRBJ1-2. There are 13 residues in the CDR3. In germline, CDR1 is SGHRS, CDR2 YFSETQ. The CDR3 protein is CASSLGSNYGYTF.

By frequency, this clonotype registers medium-sized. CDR3: CSASGTSGREETQYF. The chain has TRBV20-1 and TRBJ2-5; as DNA is missing, the TRBD2 call by TCRdb cannot be tested. This CDR3 has 15 residues. From germline, CDR1 is DFQATT and CDR2 SNEGSKA (reference sequence).

This clonotype is classed as medium-sized by frequency. J is TRBJ1-3 and V is TRBV6-5; TCRdb names TRBD1, which stays unverified in the absence of DNA. The CDR3 sequence is 15 residues long. Germline V gives CDR1 MNHEY, CDR2 SVGAGI. CDR3 protein: CASRLDSFSGNTIYF.

This clonotype is classed as medium-sized by frequency. The V and J genes are TRBV6-5 and TRBJ1-1; the TCRdb D gene call, TRBD1, has no DNA to confirm it. Looked up from germline, CDR1 is MNHEY and CDR2 is SVGAGI. The CDR3 has 17 residues. The CDR3 region is CATLRGRTPGPNTEAFF.

This clonotype is called medium-sized based on its frequency. The chain joins TRBV29-1 to TRBJ2-7; TCRdb picks TRBD1, but there is no DNA to check that call. The V gene's germline CDR1 is SQVTM and CDR2 ANQGSEA. The CDR3 spans 14 residues. The CDR3 loop reads CSVRVGGRSYEQYF.

The V and J genes are TRBV2 and TRBJ2-7; TCRdb returns TRBD2, unconfirmable since there is no DNA. The germline V gene encodes CDR1 SNHLY and CDR2 FYNNEI. CDR3 length equals 13 residues. CDR3 protein: CASTGGQNYEQYF.

Considering frequency, this clonotype is medium-sized. This chain joins TRBV6-1 and TRBJ2-2. Germline V gives CDR1 MNHNS, CDR2 SASEGT. The CDR3 sequence is 15 residues long. CDR3 amino acids: CASLTLFEVPGELFF.

This clonotype is classed as medium-sized (0.01 to 0.1%) by frequency. V gene TRBV3-1 combines with J gene TRBJ1-4; TCRdb proposes TRBD1, but this gene call is untestable without DNA. The germline CDR1 and CDR2 sequences are LGHDT and YNNKEL (reference sequence). This CDR3 spans 14 amino acids. The chain's CDR3 is CASSPTRQAAKLFF.

This clonotype is deemed medium-sized by its frequency. The J gene is TRBJ1-5, the V gene TRBV2; TCRdb proposes TRBD1, but this gene call is untestable without DNA. CDR3 length equals 14 residues. In germline, CDR1 is SNHLY, CDR2 FYNNEI. CDR3 sequence: CASSGGQGYQPQHF.

Judged by frequency, this clonotype is medium-sized. This chain connects TRBV19 to TRBJ1-6; checking the TCRdb D call of TRBD1 is not possible without DNA. Germline V gene lookup returns CDR1 LNHDA and CDR2 SQIVND (reference sequence). CDR3 length: 14 residues. CDR3 sequence: CASSNREGNSPLHF.

This clonotype is called medium-sized based on its frequency. This chain joins TRBV5-1 and TRBJ1-3; no DNA is available, so the TRBD1 call from TCRdb remains unchecked. This CDR3 is 14 amino acids long. Germline V gives CDR1 SGHRS, CDR2 YFSETQ. The chain's CDR3 is CASSLGTGENTIYF.

Measured by frequency, this clonotype is medium-sized (0.01 to 0.1%). The chain joins TRBV12-3 or TRBV12-4 to TRBJ2-1; TCRdb lists TRBD1, though no DNA is available to test this call. This CDR3 spans 15 amino acids. CDR3 amino acids: CASSLDRGRRGEQFF.

Judged by frequency, this clonotype is medium-sized. The chain has TRBV7-6 and TRBJ2-1. The CDR3 is 13 residues long. The V gene's germline CDR1 is SGHVS and CDR2 FNYEAQ. The chain's CDR3 is CASSLERLHEQFF.

This clonotype is identified as large (0.1 to 1%) from frequency. The chain employs TRBV29-1 and TRBJ2-1. Germline assignment: CDR1 SQVTM and CDR2 ANQGSEA. The CDR3 runs 11 residues. The CDR3 is CSVYVYNEQFF.

Considering frequency, this clonotype is medium-sized. The CDR3 loop is CASSQDLWRPQHF. The chain uses TRBV4-2 and TRBJ1-5. The germline V gene has CDR1 LGHNA and CDR2 YNFKEQ. The CDR3 runs 13 residues.